This T cell receptor beta chain was recovered during a study of T cell repertoires in cytomegalovirus infection. Whole-study context: It was the public TCR beta signatures that indicated both CMV infection and matching HLA type.

This clonotype was seen many times. Antigen specificity is unknown. Germline V gene data show CDR1 as MNHEY and CDR2 as SMNVEV (reference sequence). The V segment lost 5 bases and the J segment 5 bases; nucleotides outside the gene matches: 7. The CDR3 is 14 amino acids. Notes on the study in general: Ex vivo responses were dominated by HLA-C-restricted CMV-specific TCR beta clonotypes. The cumulative frequency of public TCR beta families distinguished individuals who carried CMV together with the relevant HLA.

TCRdb re-called the reads with MiXCR, one entry per CDR3 protein. Found here are around 630,000 distinct CDR3 sequences, 24% of them singletons; the top ten hold approximately 8%. What was sequenced was CD8+ T cells from PBMCs. The receptor's source is a human donor in good health (CMV status not recorded). Some clones in this sample may be carry-over from other donors' samples. V gene TRBV27 combines with J gene TRBJ1-2; TRBD1 aligns across 8 bases. The DNA for the CDR3 is TGTGCCAGCAGTCTAACGGACAGGGTGTATGGCTACACCTTC. This sequence encodes CASSLTDRVYGYTF.